This record concerns one T cell receptor beta chain sequence. The V gene lost 3 bases and the J gene lost 7 bases, with 9 bases spanning the gap. The CDR3 has 12 residues. These data are taken from a study of blood T cell repertoires in COVID-19. Overall study: Samples representing acute and convalescent COVID-19 were sourced from the United States, Italy and Spain. From T cells, B-cell-depleted T cells, or PBMCs came the material, which was cDNA or gDNA.

The protocol was immunoSEQ multiplex PCR, while the TCRdb copy is restricted to in-frame clones and leaves out a portion. This table has approximately 250,000 clones, approximately 88% appearing once. Material: PBMCs or T cells enriched from blood (not recorded which). The source is a woman in her 40s with acute COVID-19. The genes are TRBV12-3 or TRBV12-4 and TRBJ1-2, with a weak D call TRBD1 (5 bases). CDR3 residues: CASSLFGAGYTF. Written as DNA, the CDR3 is TGTGCCAGCAGTTTGTTTGGGGCTGGCTACACCTTC.